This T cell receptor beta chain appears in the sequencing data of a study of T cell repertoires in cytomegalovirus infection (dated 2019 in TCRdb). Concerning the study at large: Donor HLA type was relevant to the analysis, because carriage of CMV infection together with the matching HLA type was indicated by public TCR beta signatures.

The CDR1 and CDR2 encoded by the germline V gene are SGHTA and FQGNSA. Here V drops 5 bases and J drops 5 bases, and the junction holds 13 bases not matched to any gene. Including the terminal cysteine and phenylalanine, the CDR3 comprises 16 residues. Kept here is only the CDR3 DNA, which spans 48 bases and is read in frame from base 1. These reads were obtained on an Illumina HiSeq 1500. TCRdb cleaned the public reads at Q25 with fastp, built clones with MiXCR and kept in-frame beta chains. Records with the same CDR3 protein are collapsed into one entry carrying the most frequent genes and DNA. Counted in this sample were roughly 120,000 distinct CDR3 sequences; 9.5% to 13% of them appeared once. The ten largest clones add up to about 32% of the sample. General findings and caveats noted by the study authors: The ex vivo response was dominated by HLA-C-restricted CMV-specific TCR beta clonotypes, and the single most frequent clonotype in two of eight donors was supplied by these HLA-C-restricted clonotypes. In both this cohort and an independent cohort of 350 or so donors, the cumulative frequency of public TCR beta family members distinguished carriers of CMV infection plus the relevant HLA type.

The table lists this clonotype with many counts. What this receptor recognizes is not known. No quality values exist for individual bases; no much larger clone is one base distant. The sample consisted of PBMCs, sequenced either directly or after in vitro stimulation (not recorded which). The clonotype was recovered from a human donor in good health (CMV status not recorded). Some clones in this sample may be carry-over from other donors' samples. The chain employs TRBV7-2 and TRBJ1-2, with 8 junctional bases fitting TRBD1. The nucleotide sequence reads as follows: TGTGCCAGCAGCCTTGCTGGACAGGGTGGAGGATATGGCTACACCTTC. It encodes CASSLAGQGGGYGYTF.